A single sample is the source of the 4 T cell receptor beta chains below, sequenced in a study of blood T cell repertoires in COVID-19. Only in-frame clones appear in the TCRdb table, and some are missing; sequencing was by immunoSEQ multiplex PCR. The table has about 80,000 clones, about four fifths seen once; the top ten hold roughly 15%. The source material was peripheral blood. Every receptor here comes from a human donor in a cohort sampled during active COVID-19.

CDR3 nucleotide sequence: TGTGCCAGCAGCGCTTATGACTCCGGGGAGCTGTTTTTT. Amino acid sequence: CASSAYDSGELFF. V usage is TRBV7-6 and J usage is TRBJ2-2; unclear D gene. The V and J ends lost 5 bases and 6 bases respectively, with 10 bases between them. CDR1 and CDR2 (germline): SGHVS, FNYEAQ. This CDR3 has 13 amino acids.

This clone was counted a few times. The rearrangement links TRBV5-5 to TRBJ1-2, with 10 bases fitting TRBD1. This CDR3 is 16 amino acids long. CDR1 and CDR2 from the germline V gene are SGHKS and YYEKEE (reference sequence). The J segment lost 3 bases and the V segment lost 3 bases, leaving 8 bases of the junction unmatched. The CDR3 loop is CASSSRRDRGDYGYTF. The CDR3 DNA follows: TGTGCCAGCAGCTCCCGCCGGGACAGGGGTGACTATGGCTACACCTTC.

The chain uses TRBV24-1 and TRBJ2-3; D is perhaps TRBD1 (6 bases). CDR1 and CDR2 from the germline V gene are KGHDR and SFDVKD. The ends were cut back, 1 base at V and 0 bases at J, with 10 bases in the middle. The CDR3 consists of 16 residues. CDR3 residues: CATSDLGDTSTDTQYF. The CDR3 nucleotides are TGTGCCACCAGTGATTTAGGGGACACTAGCACAGATACGCAGTATTTT.

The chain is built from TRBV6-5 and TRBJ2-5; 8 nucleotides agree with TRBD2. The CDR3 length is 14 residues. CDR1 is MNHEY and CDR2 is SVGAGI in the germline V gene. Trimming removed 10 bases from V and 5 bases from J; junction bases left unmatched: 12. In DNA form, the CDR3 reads TGTGCCACCCGGGGGCTAGCGGGTTGGGAGACCCAGTACTTC. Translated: CATRGLAGWETQYF.